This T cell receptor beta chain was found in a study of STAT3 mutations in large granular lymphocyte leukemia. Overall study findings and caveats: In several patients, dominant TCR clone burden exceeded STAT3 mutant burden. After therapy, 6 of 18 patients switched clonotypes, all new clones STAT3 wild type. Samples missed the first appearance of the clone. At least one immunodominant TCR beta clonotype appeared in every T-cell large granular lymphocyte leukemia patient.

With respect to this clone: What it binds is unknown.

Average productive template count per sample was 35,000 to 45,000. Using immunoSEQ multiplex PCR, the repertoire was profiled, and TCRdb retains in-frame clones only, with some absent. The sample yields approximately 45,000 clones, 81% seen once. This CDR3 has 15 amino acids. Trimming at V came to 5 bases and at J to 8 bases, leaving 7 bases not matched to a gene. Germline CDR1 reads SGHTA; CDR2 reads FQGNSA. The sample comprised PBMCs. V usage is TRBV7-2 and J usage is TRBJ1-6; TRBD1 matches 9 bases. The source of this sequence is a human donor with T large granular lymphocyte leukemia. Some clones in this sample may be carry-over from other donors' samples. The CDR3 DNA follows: TGTGCCAGCAGCCGTCCGGGACAGGGATATTCACCCCTCCACTTT. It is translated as CASSRPGQGYSPLHF.